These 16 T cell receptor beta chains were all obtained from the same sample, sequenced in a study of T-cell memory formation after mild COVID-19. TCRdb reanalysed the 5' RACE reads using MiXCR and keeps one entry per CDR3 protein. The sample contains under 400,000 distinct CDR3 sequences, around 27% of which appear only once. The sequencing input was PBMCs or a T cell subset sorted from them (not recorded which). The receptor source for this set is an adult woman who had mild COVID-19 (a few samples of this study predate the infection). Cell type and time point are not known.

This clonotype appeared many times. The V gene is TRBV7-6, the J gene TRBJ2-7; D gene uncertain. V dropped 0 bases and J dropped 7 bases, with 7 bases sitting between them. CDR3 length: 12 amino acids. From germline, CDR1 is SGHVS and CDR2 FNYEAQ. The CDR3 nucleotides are TGTGCCAGCAGCTTAGCCCTTGGGGAGCAGTACTTC. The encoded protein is CASSLALGEQYF.

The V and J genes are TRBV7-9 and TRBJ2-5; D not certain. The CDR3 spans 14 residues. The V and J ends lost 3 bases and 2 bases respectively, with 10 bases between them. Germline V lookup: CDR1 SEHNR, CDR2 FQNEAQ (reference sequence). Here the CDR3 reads CASSFGTRQETQYF. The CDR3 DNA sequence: TGTGCCAGCAGCTTCGGTACAAGACAAGAGACCCAGTACTTC.

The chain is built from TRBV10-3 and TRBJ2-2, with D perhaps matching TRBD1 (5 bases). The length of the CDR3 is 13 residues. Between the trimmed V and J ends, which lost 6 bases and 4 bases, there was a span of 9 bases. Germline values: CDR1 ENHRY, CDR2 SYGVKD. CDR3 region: CAIRDTFTGELFF. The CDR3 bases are TGTGCCATCAGGGACACGTTCACCGGGGAGCTGTTTTTT.

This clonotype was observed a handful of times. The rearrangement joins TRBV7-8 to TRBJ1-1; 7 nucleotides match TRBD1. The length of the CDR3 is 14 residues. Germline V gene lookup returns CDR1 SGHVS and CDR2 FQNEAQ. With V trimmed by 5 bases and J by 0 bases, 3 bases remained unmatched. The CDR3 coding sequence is TGTGCCAGCAGCACGGACAGGATGAACACTGAAGCTTTCTTT. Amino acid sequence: CASSTDRMNTEAFF.

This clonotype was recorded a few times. The CDR3 region is CASSQDPAGAGTDTQYF. The CDR3 bases are TGTGCCAGCAGCCAAGATCCGGCGGGGGCTGGCACAGATACGCAGTATTTT. The V gene is TRBV3-1, the J gene TRBJ2-3, with TRBD2 as a possible D gene (7 bases). With 0 bases removed from V and 1 base from J, the gap between germline ends came to 14 bases. This CDR3 contains 17 residues. Per germline, CDR1 LGHDT and CDR2 YNNKEL (reference sequence).

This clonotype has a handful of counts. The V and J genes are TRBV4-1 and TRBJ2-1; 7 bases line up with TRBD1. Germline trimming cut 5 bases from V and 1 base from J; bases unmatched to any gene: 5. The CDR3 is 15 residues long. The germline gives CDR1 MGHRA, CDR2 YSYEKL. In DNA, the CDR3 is TGCGCCAGCAGCGTACCGGGACAGTCCTACAATGAGCAGTTCTTC. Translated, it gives CASSVPGQSYNEQFF.

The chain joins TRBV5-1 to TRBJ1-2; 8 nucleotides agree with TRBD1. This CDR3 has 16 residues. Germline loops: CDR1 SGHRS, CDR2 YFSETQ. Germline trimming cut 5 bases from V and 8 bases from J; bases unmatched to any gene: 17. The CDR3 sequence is CASSLTSTGQVEGYTF. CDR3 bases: TGCGCCAGCAGTCTGACGAGTACGGGACAGGTAGAGGGCTACACCTTC.

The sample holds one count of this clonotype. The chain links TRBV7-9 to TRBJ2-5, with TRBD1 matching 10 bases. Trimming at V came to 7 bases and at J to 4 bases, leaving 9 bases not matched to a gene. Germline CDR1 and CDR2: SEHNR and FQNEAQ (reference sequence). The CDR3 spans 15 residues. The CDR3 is CASKPGQGGGETQYF. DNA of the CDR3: TGTGCCAGCAAGCCCGGACAGGGGGGAGGAGAGACCCAGTACTTC.

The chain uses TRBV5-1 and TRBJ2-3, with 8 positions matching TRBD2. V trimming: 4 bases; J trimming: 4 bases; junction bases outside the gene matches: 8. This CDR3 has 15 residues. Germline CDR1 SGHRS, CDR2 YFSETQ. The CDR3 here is CASSDGREGPDTQYF. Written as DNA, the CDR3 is TGCGCCAGCAGCGACGGGAGGGAGGGCCCAGATACGCAGTATTTT.

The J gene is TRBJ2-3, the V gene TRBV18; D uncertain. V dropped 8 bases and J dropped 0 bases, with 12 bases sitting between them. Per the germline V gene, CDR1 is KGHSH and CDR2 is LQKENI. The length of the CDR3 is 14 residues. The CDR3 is CASSPPASTDTQYF. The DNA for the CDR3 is TGTGCCAGCAGCCCACCGGCGAGCACAGATACGCAGTATTTT.

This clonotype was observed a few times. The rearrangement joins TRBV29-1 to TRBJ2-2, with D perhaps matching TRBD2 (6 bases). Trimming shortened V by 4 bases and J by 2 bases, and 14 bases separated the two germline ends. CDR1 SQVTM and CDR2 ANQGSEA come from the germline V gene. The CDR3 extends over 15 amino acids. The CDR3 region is CSVVGGAHNTGELFF. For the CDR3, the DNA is TGCAGCGTTGTAGGAGGGGCGCACAACACCGGGGAGCTGTTTTTT.

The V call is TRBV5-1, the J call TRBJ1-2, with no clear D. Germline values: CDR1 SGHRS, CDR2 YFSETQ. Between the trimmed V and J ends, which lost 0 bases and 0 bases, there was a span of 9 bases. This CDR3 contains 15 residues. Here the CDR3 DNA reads TGCGCCAGCAGCTTGGTGGCGGGAGCTAACTATGGCTACACCTTC. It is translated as CASSLVAGANYGYTF.

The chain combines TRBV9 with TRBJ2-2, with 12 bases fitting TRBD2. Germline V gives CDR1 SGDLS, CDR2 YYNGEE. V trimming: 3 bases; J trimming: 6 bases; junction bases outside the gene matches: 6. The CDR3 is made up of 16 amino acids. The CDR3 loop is CASSESSGRAPGELFF. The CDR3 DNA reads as TGTGCCAGCAGCGAGTCTAGCGGGAGGGCCCCCGGGGAGCTGTTTTTT.

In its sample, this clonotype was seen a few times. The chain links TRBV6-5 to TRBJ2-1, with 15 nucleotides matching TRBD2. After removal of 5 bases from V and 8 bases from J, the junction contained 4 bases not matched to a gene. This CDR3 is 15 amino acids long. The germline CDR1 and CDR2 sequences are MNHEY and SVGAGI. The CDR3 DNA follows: TGTGCCAGCAGTGGACTAGCGGGAGGGTTCCATGAGCAGTTCTTC. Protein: CASSGLAGGFHEQFF.

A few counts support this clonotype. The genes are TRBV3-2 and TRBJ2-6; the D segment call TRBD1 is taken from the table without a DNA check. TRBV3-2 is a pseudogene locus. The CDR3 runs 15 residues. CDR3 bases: TGTGCCAGCAGCCCGACCCGGTCTGGGGCCAACGTCCTGACTTTC. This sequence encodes CASSPTRSGANVLTF.

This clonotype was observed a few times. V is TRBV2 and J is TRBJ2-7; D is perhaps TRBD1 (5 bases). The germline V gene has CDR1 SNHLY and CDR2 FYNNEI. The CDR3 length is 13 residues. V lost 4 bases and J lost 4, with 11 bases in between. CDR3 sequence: CASSGAGIYEQYF. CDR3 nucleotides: TGTGCCAGCAGTGGGGCAGGGATTTACGAGCAGTACTTC.